This is a list of T cell receptor beta chains from one sample in a study of T cell responses to AZD1222 COVID-19 vaccine. Profiling relied on immunoSEQ multiplex PCR, and the TCRdb table lists in-frame clones only, not all of them. In the table there are 160,000 or so clones, just under 90% of which are singletons. Specimen: peripheral blood, collected 28 days after the second dose of the MenACWY control vaccine. These receptors were obtained from an adult who received the MenACWY meningococcal vaccine as a control. Both conserved end residues are part of each CDR3. A D gene is named only where the DNA matches it firmly. Clone sizes are given selectively: once, few, many, or a class where the clone is expanded.

CDR3nt	CDR3aa	v_gene	abundance	d_gene	j_gene
TGTGCCAGCAGTAAGGACTACGAGCAGTACTTC	CASSKDYEQYF	TRBV28	-	-	TRBJ2-7
TGTGCCAGCAGCTCCCCTGAACAGCCTTACGAGCAGTACTTC	CASSSPEQPYEQYF	TRBV7-9	-	-	TRBJ2-7
TGTGCCAGCAGCCTTCGTACCGGTGGCACAGATACGCAGTATTTT	CASSLRTGGTDTQYF	TRBV7-3	-	-	TRBJ2-3
TGTGCCAGCAGTTTGCGCCCCCTATGGGAGCAGTACTTC	CASSLRPLWEQYF	TRBV12-3/TRBV12-4	-	-	TRBJ2-7
TGTGCCAGCAGCCAAGCAGTAGCCGGCGACGAGCAGTACTTC	CASSQAVAGDEQYF	TRBV3-1/TRBV3-2	-	-	TRBJ2-7
TGCAGCGTTGGAAACAGGGGCTACGAGCAGTACTTC	CSVGNRGYEQYF	TRBV29-1	few	TRBD1	TRBJ2-7
TGCAGCGTTGAGGCAGGGGGAGGCACTGAAGCTTTCTTT	CSVEAGGGTEAFF	TRBV29-1	-	TRBD1	TRBJ1-1
TGTGCCAGCAGTTCTTCCGGGACACGAGGCTACACCTTC	CASSSSGTRGYTF	TRBV6-2/TRBV6-3	-	-	TRBJ1-2
TGTGCCAGCGGACGACAGGGGGCGAATGAGCAGTTCTTC	CASGRQGANEQFF	TRBV6-5	-	TRBD1	TRBJ2-1
TGTGCCAGCAGCCCCTGGGGACAGGGGGCTAAAGGGACTGAAGCTTTCTTT	CASSPWGQGAKGTEAFF	TRBV7-3	-	TRBD1	TRBJ1-1
TGTGCCAGCAGCTTAGTTTTGGGGACCCTCTACGAGCAGTACTTC	CASSLVLGTLYEQYF	TRBV7-2	-	-	TRBJ2-7